What follows are 14 T cell receptor beta chains derived from one specimen sequenced in a study of lymphopenia after photon versus proton radiotherapy. TCRdb's table, derived via immunoSEQ multiplex PCR, lists solely in-frame clones and lacks some. The table has 150,000 or so clones, about nine tenths seen once. Material: peripheral blood, obtained from a patient treated with photon-based radiotherapy. The receptors derive from a man aged 50 or older with gastric cancer.

The J gene is TRBJ2-7, the V gene TRBV5-1, with 7 bases aligning to TRBD1. CDR1 and CDR2 from the germline V gene are SGHRS and YFSETQ. The junction had 8 bases not matched to a gene; V was cut back by 4 bases and J by 7 bases. This CDR3 is built from 13 residues. The CDR3 bases are TGCGCCAGCAGCGGACAGGTAACCTCTGAGCAGTACTTC. It specifies CASSGQVTSEQYF.

A few counts support this clone. The chain carries TRBV18 and TRBJ2-2, with 11 bases identical to TRBD2. The germline V gene has CDR1 KGHSH and CDR2 LQKENI. J lost 1 base, V lost 1 base, and 5 bases had no gene match. This CDR3 is 18 amino acids long. CDR3 in amino acids: CASSPRRLAGLNTGELFF. The CDR3 DNA is TGTGCCAGCTCACCACGGCGACTAGCGGGGTTGAACACCGGGGAGCTGTTTTTT.

The sample holds one count of this clone. The chain recombines TRBV7-2 with TRBJ1-5; no definite D call. Germline loops: CDR1 SGHTA, CDR2 FQGNSA. Trimming removed 3 bases from V and 5 bases from J, with 8 bases in between. The CDR3 is made up of 13 amino acids. CDR3: CASSFTSYQPQHF. The CDR3 DNA sequence: TGTGCCAGCAGCTTTACATCCTATCAGCCCCAGCATTTT.

V gene TRBV2 combines with J gene TRBJ1-2; the D gene is possibly TRBD1 (6 bases). This CDR3 has 13 residues. V was shortened by 4 bases and J by 5 bases, with 11 bases between the two germline ends. Germline values: CDR1 SNHLY, CDR2 FYNNEI. CDR3 in DNA: TGTGCCAGCAGTGGCAACAGGGTTTATGGCTACACCTTC. Translating gives CASSGNRVYGYTF.

This CDR3 reads CAWNDGTGYASTDTQYF. CDR3 DNA: TGTGCCTGGAATGACGGGACAGGGTATGCTAGCACAGATACGCAGTATTTT. The V and J genes are TRBV30 and TRBJ2-3, with TRBD1 identical over 9 bases. The CDR3 has 17 amino acids. Looked up from germline, CDR1 is GTSNPN and CDR2 is SVGIG (reference sequence). Germline trimming cut 4 bases from V and 0 bases from J; bases unmatched to any gene: 11. The entire variable domain, with the rest obtained from reference TRBV30 and TRBJ2-3, is as follows: SQTIHQWPATLVQPVGSPLSLECTVEGTSNPNLYWYRQAAGRGLQLLFYSVGIGQISSEVPQNLSASRPQDRQFILSSKKLLLSDSGFYLCAWNDGTGYASTDTQYFGPGTRLTVL.

This chain joins TRBV19 and TRBJ1-1, with 7 bases fitting TRBD1. The CDR3 has 14 residues. The germline V gene encodes CDR1 LNHDA and CDR2 SQIVND (reference sequence). The V segment lost 4 bases and the J segment 4 bases; nucleotides outside the gene matches: 6. The CDR3 DNA is TGTGCCAGTAGTACCGGACAGGTAGGCACTGAAGCTTTCTTT. Protein: CASSTGQVGTEAFF. The complete variable domain, with remaining parts taken from reference TRBV19 and TRBJ1-1, reads DGGITQSPKYLFRKEGQNVTLSCEQNLNHDAMYWYRQDPGQGLRLIYYSQIVNDFQKGDIAEGYSVSREKKESFPLTVTSAQKNPTAFYLCASSTGQVGTEAFFGQGTRLTVV.

The chain joins TRBV7-2 to TRBJ1-3, with 8 positions matching TRBD1. The CDR3 covers 14 residues. With 4 bases clipped from V and 4 bases from J, the junction kept 3 bases outside the gene matches. In germline, CDR1 is SGHTA, CDR2 FQGNSA. DNA of the CDR3: TGTGCCAGCAGCTCCGGGACAGGCGGAAACACCATATATTTT. It yields the protein CASSSGTGGNTIYF.

This clone was observed a handful of times. This sequence joins TRBV7-9 and TRBJ2-3, with unresolved D. This CDR3 is built from 13 residues. Looked up from germline, CDR1 is SEHNR and CDR2 is FQNEAQ (reference sequence). V gave up 11 bases and J gave up 4 bases, with 16 bases separating them. CDR3 region: CASSTLGADTQYF. The CDR3 DNA reads TGTGCCTCCAGCACCCTAGGAGCAGATACGCAGTATTTT. Full variable domain (rest looked up from reference TRBV7-9 and TRBJ2-3): DTGVSQNPRHKITKRGQNVTFRCDPISEHNRLYWYRQTLGQGPEFLTYFQNEAQLEKSRLLSDRFSAERPKGSFSTLEIQRTEQGDSAMYLCASSTLGADTQYFGPGTRLTVL.

This clone was found a few times. Additional DNA sequences in this sample encode the identical CDR3. V gene TRBV5-4 combines with J gene TRBJ1-2, with TRBD1 identical over 9 bases. The CDR3 is made up of 14 amino acids. The germline V gene encodes CDR1 SGHNT and CDR2 YYREEE (reference sequence). V shed 5 bases and J 4 bases; nucleotides not matched to a gene: 6. In DNA, the CDR3 is TGTGCCAGCAGTCTTGGGACAGGGAGCTATGGCTACACCTTC. It codes for CASSLGTGSYGYTF.

CDR3 region: CASSPRGYSGNTIYF. In nucleotides, the CDR3 is TGTGCCAGCAGCCCCAGGGGGTACTCTGGAAACACCATATATTTT. The V and J genes are TRBV7-9 and TRBJ1-3, with 7 bases fitting TRBD1. The germline V gene has CDR1 SEHNR and CDR2 FQNEAQ (reference sequence). The junction had 4 bases not matched to a gene; V was cut back by 5 bases and J by 0 bases. CDR3 length: 15 residues. Together with reference TRBV7-9 and TRBJ1-3, the CDR3 gives the full variable domain: DTGVSQNPRHKITKRGQNVTFRCDPISEHNRLYWYRQTLGQGPEFLTYFQNEAQLEKSRLLSDRFSAERPKGSFSTLEIQRTEQGDSAMYLCASSPRGYSGNTIYFGEGSWLTVV.

The chain uses TRBV9 and TRBJ1-2; perhaps TRBD1 as D (6 bases). This CDR3 contains 14 residues. V shed 5 bases and J shed 4 bases, with 15 bases lying between them. From germline, CDR1 is SGDLS and CDR2 YYNGEE. In DNA, the CDR3 is TGTGCCAGCAGGGGACAATCCGGTGGCTATGGCTACACCTTC. It codes for CASRGQSGGYGYTF.

This clone was observed a single time. The genes are TRBV6-5 and TRBJ2-7; TRBD1 matches 8 bases. Trimming cost V 6 bases and J 5 bases; bases outside gene matches: 9. CDR1 and CDR2 (germline): MNHEY, SVGAGI. This CDR3 has 14 amino acids. CDR3 nucleotides: TGTGCCAGCAGACCCGGACAGGGAATCAACGAGCAGTACTTC. This encodes CASRPGQGINEQYF.

The V call is TRBV5-1, the J call TRBJ2-7; 16 bases align to TRBD2. This CDR3 region has 17 residues. Germline values: CDR1 SGHRS, CDR2 YFSETQ. V gave up 3 bases and J gave up 5 bases; unmatched junction bases: 8. The CDR3: CASSSGLAGGYWNEQYF. Written as DNA, the CDR3 is TGCGCCAGCAGCTCGGGACTAGCGGGAGGGTATTGGAACGAGCAGTACTTC. Combining the CDR3 with reference TRBV5-1 and TRBJ2-7 gives the whole variable domain KAGVTQTPRYLIKTRGQQVTLSCSPISGHRSVSWYQQTPGQGLQFLFEYFSETQRNKGNFPGRFSGRQFSNSRSEMNVSTLELGDSALYLCASSSGLAGGYWNEQYFGPGTRLTVT.

The chain is built from TRBV5-1 and TRBJ2-5; D not resolved. V dropped 1 base and J dropped 3 bases, with 22 bases sitting between them. CDR3 length: 18 residues. Germline V lookup: CDR1 SGHRS, CDR2 YFSETQ. This CDR3 is CASSLRGVFSGFKETQYF. CDR3 bases: TGCGCCAGCAGCTTGCGAGGCGTCTTCTCAGGATTCAAAGAGACCCAGTACTTC. The full variable domain, in which reference TRBV5-1 and TRBJ2-5 provide the parts outside the CDR3, is KAGVTQTPRYLIKTRGQQVTLSCSPISGHRSVSWYQQTPGQGLQFLFEYFSETQRNKGNFPGRFSGRQFSNSRSEMNVSTLELGDSALYLCASSLRGVFSGFKETQYFGPGTRLLVL.